Shown below are 24 T cell receptor beta chains from a single sample sequenced in a study of radiation and T cells in renal cell carcinoma. As for time point: blood 2 weeks post-SBRT. Noted treatment: 15 Gy SBRT to primary tumor, nephrectomy 4 weeks later. The data were produced by immunoSEQ multiplex PCR, yet TCRdb's version contains in-frame clones alone and is incomplete. The sample records roughly 150,000 clones, 80% to 90% being singletons. Specimen: blood, collected from a patient whose treatment included radiotherapy and nephrectomy. The origin of the receptors is a woman between 45 and 65 years old with renal cell carcinoma.

This clone was counted a few times. The chain carries TRBV7-9 and TRBJ1-4; TRBD1 might be the D (5 bases). CDR3 length: 14 amino acids. CDR1 SEHNR and CDR2 FQNEAQ come from the germline V gene (reference sequence). The V end was cut by 6 bases, the J end by 3 bases, with 11 bases between. The DNA for the CDR3 is TGTGCCAGCAGTCCAACGACAGCTAATGAAAAACTGTTTTTT. Its protein product is CASSPTTANEKLFF.

This clone was picked up many times. The chain employs TRBV6-6 and TRBJ1-2; TRBD1 agrees at 7 bases. Germline CDR1 reads MNHNY; CDR2 reads SVGAGI (reference sequence). The CDR3 is 13 amino acids. The V and J ends lost 8 bases and 5 bases, in that order; junction bases with no gene match: 8. The CDR3: CASLDRESYGYTF. The CDR3 coding sequence is TGTGCCAGCCTCGACAGGGAAAGTTATGGCTACACCTTC.

This chain uses TRBV5-1 with TRBJ2-2, with TRBD1 identical over 9 bases. This CDR3 comprises 19 residues. In germline, CDR1 is SGHRS, CDR2 YFSETQ. Losses at the gene ends were 4 bases for V and 7 bases for J; bases not matched to a gene: 20. CDR3 loop: CASSVRDRAIGFDGGELFF. In nucleotides, the CDR3 is TGCGCCAGCAGCGTCCGGGACAGGGCCATCGGGTTTGACGGCGGGGAGCTGTTTTTT.

This clone occurred once. This chain links TRBV5-1 with TRBJ2-5; D perhaps matches TRBD1 (6 bases). Trimming shortened V by 2 bases and J by 5 bases, and 19 bases separated the two germline ends. This CDR3 spans 16 amino acids. The V gene's germline CDR1 is SGHRS and CDR2 YFSETQ. This chain's CDR3 is CASSLDPQGSQETQYF. CDR3 DNA sequence: TGCGCCAGCAGCTTAGACCCACAGGGATCGCAGGAGACCCAGTACTTC.

The V and J genes are TRBV19 and TRBJ1-5; perhaps TRBD1 as D (6 bases). This CDR3 is 16 amino acids long. CDR1 and CDR2 from the germline V gene are LNHDA and SQIVND (reference sequence). Trimming stripped 6 bases from V and 7 bases from J, with 22 bases between. CDR3 bases: TGTGCCAGTAGCCCTGTCCGAATCAGGGGCGGCCAGCCCCAGCATTTT. It is translated as CASSPVRIRGGQPQHF.

The chain uses TRBV5-1 and TRBJ2-1, with D unclear. Germline CDR1 is SGHRS and CDR2 is YFSETQ. V lost 0 bases and J 5 bases, leaving 9 bases between the germline ends. The CDR3 consists of 14 residues. As DNA, the CDR3 is TGCGCCAGCAGCTTGGTGGGCAGCCACAATGAGCAGTTCTTC. It encodes CASSLVGSHNEQFF.

This chain joins TRBV11-2 and TRBJ2-3, with 9 bases identical to TRBD2. Germline V CDR1 and CDR2: SGHAT, FQNNGV. The V gene end was trimmed by 1 base and the J gene end by 6 bases; junction bases not matched to a gene: 2. The CDR3 is made up of 14 amino acids. CDR3: CASSLGGTSDTQYF. In nucleotides, the CDR3 is TGTGCCAGCAGCTTAGGCGGGACTAGCGATACGCAGTATTTT.

This chain uses TRBV11-2 with TRBJ2-5; no definite D call. Per germline, CDR1 SGHAT and CDR2 FQNNGV. Trimming removed 5 bases at V and 7 bases at J, with 8 bases between. The CDR3 is 11 amino acids. The CDR3: CASSPGWTQYF. DNA of the CDR3: TGTGCCAGCAGCCCGGGCTGGACCCAGTACTTC.

The V and J genes are TRBV29-1 and TRBJ2-3, with D perhaps TRBD1 (5 bases). With 4 bases removed from V and 5 bases from J, the gap between germline ends came to 13 bases. Germline V gives CDR1 SQVTM, CDR2 ANQGSEA. The CDR3 covers 13 residues. This chain's CDR3 is CSVVYRSLDTQYF. CDR3 sequence (DNA): TGCAGCGTTGTGTACAGGAGCTTAGATACGCAGTATTTT.

V and J are TRBV19 and TRBJ2-1, with 7 bases that match TRBD2. There are 13 residues in the CDR3. J gave up 10 bases and V 7 bases, and 10 bases lay outside the gene matches. Germline lookup yields CDR1 LNHDA and CDR2 SQIVND (reference sequence). The CDR3 DNA reads TGTGCCAGTAACTTTGGGGGGGGTAGGGAGCAGTTCTTC. As protein: CASNFGGGREQFF.

The chain recombines TRBV7-2 with TRBJ1-1; the match to TRBD1 covers 9 bases. The CDR3 consists of 14 residues. Per the germline V gene, CDR1 is SGHTA and CDR2 is FQGNSA. J lost 4 bases, V lost 6 bases, and 6 bases had no gene match. The CDR3 nucleotides read TGTGCCAGCAGTATGACAGGGGGGAGCACTGAAGCTTTCTTT. As protein: CASSMTGGSTEAFF.

The V call is TRBV27, the J call TRBJ1-6, with D uncertain. The germline CDR1 and CDR2 sequences are MNHEY and SMNVEV (reference sequence). V was clipped by 5 bases and J by 0 bases, with 11 bases between them. This CDR3 region has 16 residues. The CDR3 reads CASSAGRSSYNSPLHF. The CDR3 DNA follows: TGTGCCAGCAGTGCGGGCAGGAGCTCCTATAATTCACCCCTCCACTTT.

This chain's CDR3 is CASSSDGEANQPQHF. CDR3 sequence (DNA): TGTGCCAGCAGCTCGGACGGAGAAGCCAATCAGCCCCAGCATTTT. The chain joins TRBV7-9 to TRBJ1-5; D gene uncertain. Looked up from germline, CDR1 is SEHNR and CDR2 is FQNEAQ (reference sequence). There are 15 residues in the CDR3. The V end was cut by 4 bases, the J end by 3 bases, with 13 bases between.

The rearrangement joins TRBV7-2 to TRBJ1-2; D is unclear. This CDR3 spans 12 amino acids. Germline V gene sequence: CDR1 SGHTA, CDR2 FQGNSA. Trimming took 1 base from V and 5 from J, leaving 5 bases between them. In nucleotides, the CDR3 is TGTGCCAGCAGCTTAGATACTTATGGCTACACCTTC. Translated: CASSLDTYGYTF.

This chain joins TRBV10-1 and TRBJ2-7; D not certain. V lost 11 bases, J lost 6 bases, and 14 bases lay in between. The CDR3 is 11 amino acids. CDR1 and CDR2 from the germline V gene are WNHNN and SYGVQD (reference sequence). The DNA of the CDR3 is TGCGCCGGCCAACTCTGGCTCGAGCAGTACTTC. It yields the protein CAGQLWLEQYF.

The CDR3 region has the DNA TGCGCCAGCAGCCAAGATCTGGGCGGGCAGCCCCAGCATTTT. Translating it yields CASSQDLGGQPQHF. The genes are TRBV4-3 and TRBJ1-5; D is unresolved. Trimming cost V 0 bases and J 7 bases, with 10 bases left between them. The germline CDR1 and CDR2 sequences are LGHNA and YSLEER. The CDR3 loop spans 14 amino acids.

The V gene is TRBV6-5, the J gene TRBJ2-7; 7 bases fit TRBD2. This CDR3 has 13 residues. The ends lost 6 bases at V and 3 bases at J; junction bases unmatched: 5. Germline V gene data show CDR1 as MNHEY and CDR2 as SVGAGI. The CDR3 DNA is TGTGCCAGCAGGGGGGGGACTTACTACGAGCAGTACTTC. It codes for CASRGGTYYEQYF.

This clone was seen just once. The rearrangement joins TRBV10-2 to TRBJ2-1; no definite D call. The length of the CDR3 is 11 residues. The germline CDR1 and CDR2 sequences are WSHSY and SAAADI. V was clipped by 6 bases and J by 10 bases, with 10 bases between them. The CDR3 region has the DNA TGCGCCAGCAGCATAAGAATCGAGCAGTTCTTC. This gives the protein CASSIRIEQFF.

The chain joins TRBV5-1 to TRBJ2-3, with a possible D match to TRBD1 (6 bases). The CDR3 is 15 amino acids. Trimming took 2 bases from V and 7 from J, leaving 17 bases between them. The V gene's germline CDR1 is SGHRS and CDR2 YFSETQ. The CDR3, as DNA: TGCGCCAGCAGCTTCCCACTCGGGACAAGCAATACGCAGTATTTT. Protein product: CASSFPLGTSNTQYF. Using reference TRBV5-1 and TRBJ2-3 for the parts outside the CDR3, the full variable domain is KAGVTQTPRYLIKTRGQQVTLSCSPISGHRSVSWYQQTPGQGLQFLFEYFSETQRNKGNFPGRFSGRQFSNSRSEMNVSTLELGDSALYLCASSFPLGTSNTQYFGPGTRLTVL.

This clone showed up just once. V and J are TRBV9 and TRBJ1-4, with D uncertain. CDR3 size: 16 residues. From germline, CDR1 is SGDLS and CDR2 YYNGEE. V was pared by 1 base and J by 5 bases, with 15 bases between. This CDR3 is CASSVSPQGSNEKLFF. As DNA, the CDR3 is TGTGCCAGCAGCGTAAGCCCCCAAGGGTCCAATGAAAAACTGTTTTTT.

The gene calls are TRBV2 and TRBJ1-2; TRBD1 might be the D (6 bases). The CDR3 extends over 15 amino acids. Germline V lookup: CDR1 SNHLY, CDR2 FYNNEI. The V and J ends lost 6 bases and 2 bases respectively, with 16 bases between them. The CDR3 region has the DNA TGTGCCAGCAGGAGGGGGGACGGAATAAACTATGGCTACACCTTC. Amino acid sequence: CASRRGDGINYGYTF.

The V call is TRBV10-3, the J call TRBJ2-7; 9 bases match TRBD1. Germline values: CDR1 ENHRY, CDR2 SYGVKD. The CDR3 spans 13 residues. V lost 8 bases, J lost 4 bases, and 6 bases stayed unmatched. For the CDR3, the DNA is TGTGCCATCGGGGAGGACAGGGGTTACGAGCAGTACTTC. Translation gives CAIGEDRGYEQYF.

This clone was observed once. The chain recombines TRBV4-2 with TRBJ1-3, with 8 bases matching TRBD1. V lost 6 bases to trimming and J lost 2 bases; unmatched junction nucleotides: 6. Germline CDR1 reads LGHNA; CDR2 reads YNFKEQ. The CDR3 sequence is 15 residues long. The CDR3 DNA reads as TGTGCCAGCAGTACTGTGACAGGGGCTGGAAACACCATATATTTT. It encodes CASSTVTGAGNTIYF.

The gene calls are TRBV5-4 and TRBJ2-1; 8 nucleotides line up with TRBD2. CDR3 size: 15 residues. Per germline, CDR1 SGHNT and CDR2 YYREEE (reference sequence). J was trimmed by 4 bases and V by 4 bases; bases with no gene match: 7. CDR3 sequence: CASSLKRGPYNEQFF. Here the CDR3 DNA reads TGTGCCAGCAGCCTCAAGCGGGGGCCTTACAATGAGCAGTTCTTC.